Each of the 26 T cell receptor beta chains below was sequenced from the same sample in a study of immune heterogeneity within non-small cell lung tumors. Multiplex PCR relied on 32 V and 13 J primers to amplify TCR beta CDR3. TCRdb processed the multiplex PCR reads anew with MiXCR; each CDR3 protein has one entry. The profile shows 12,000 to 15,000 distinct CDR3 sequences, about 30% of them singletons. Template input was genomic DNA from bulk tumor (600 ng per sample). Several biopsies were spaced far apart within each primary tumor and obtained as surgery took place. Samples came from untreated patients having curative surgery for newly diagnosed non-small cell lung cancer. Input material: lung tumor tissue. The receptors here all came from a woman aged 45-60 years with non-small cell lung cancer.

This clonotype was detected many times. This chain connects TRBV10-2 to TRBJ2-1; 12 nucleotides match TRBD1. The ends lost 6 bases at V and 7 bases at J; junction bases unmatched: 7. Per the germline V gene, CDR1 is WSHSY and CDR2 is SAAADI. The CDR3 length is 15 residues. The CDR3 nucleotides are TGCGCCAGCAGGCCGGGACAGGGGGCAAGGAATGAGCAGTTCTTC. As protein: CASRPGQGARNEQFF.

This clonotype has a handful of counts. V is TRBV15 and J is TRBJ2-7; no firm D call. The V gene lost 1 base and the J gene lost 2 bases, with 6 bases spanning the gap. Germline V gene lookup returns CDR1 LNHNV and CDR2 YYDKDF (reference sequence). The CDR3 runs 13 residues. CDR3 loop: CATSRADAYEQYF. The CDR3 DNA follows: TGTGCCACCAGCAGAGCAGATGCCTACGAGCAGTACTTC.

V and J are TRBV7-6 and TRBJ1-2; D is uncertain. V was clipped by 9 bases and J by 3 bases, with 11 bases between them. The germline V gene encodes CDR1 SGHVS and CDR2 FNYEAQ. The CDR3 spans 12 residues. The CDR3 here is CARKKNYYGYTF. In DNA form, the CDR3 reads TGTGCCAGAAAAAAAAACTACTATGGCTACACCTTC.

For this clonotype: One base away lies a much larger clone, so this may be a sequencing read error. The chain is built from TRBV9 and TRBJ2-3, with D uncertain. Germline V gene lookup returns CDR1 SGDLS and CDR2 YYNGEE. The CDR3 totals 13 residues. CDR3 bases: TGTGCCGGCAGCGTAGGTAGCACAGATACGCAGTATTTT. Its protein product is CAGSVGSTDTQYF.

By sample fraction, this clonotype is medium-sized. The chain employs TRBV30 and TRBJ1-5; D unclear. Germline values: CDR1 GTSNPN, CDR2 SVGIG (reference sequence). The CDR3 is made up of 13 amino acids. V gave up 4 bases and J gave up 0 bases, with 7 bases separating them. The DNA of the CDR3 is TGTGCCTGGACGGACGATAGCAATCAGCCCCAGCATTTT. Amino acids: CAWTDDSNQPQHF.

This clonotype was observed a few times. This chain uses TRBV5-5 with TRBJ2-3; 9 bases agree with TRBD1. Looked up from germline, CDR1 is SGHKS and CDR2 is YYEKEE (reference sequence). V lost 4 bases and J lost 6; bases outside the gene matches: 6. The CDR3 covers 14 residues. CDR3 nucleotide sequence: TGTGCCAGCAGCCCGACAGGGGGGGGGGATACGCAGTATTTT. Its protein is CASSPTGGGDTQYF.

The chain has TRBV4-1 and TRBJ2-3, with 13 bases matching TRBD2. The CDR3 covers 18 residues. Germline trimming cut 1 base from V and 2 bases from J; bases unmatched to any gene: 6. Per the germline V gene, CDR1 is MGHRA and CDR2 is YSYEKL. The chain's CDR3 is CASSQGLAGGGHTDTQYF. The CDR3 coding sequence is TGCGCCAGCAGCCAAGGACTAGCGGGAGGAGGGCACACAGATACGCAGTATTTT.

The sample holds one count of this clonotype. It may be a read error: a sequence one base away is much more abundant. The chain has TRBV20-1 and TRBJ2-7, with 7 bases aligning to TRBD2. Germline V gene lookup returns CDR1 DFQATT and CDR2 SNEGSKA (reference sequence). The CDR3 length is 12 residues. After removal of 3 bases from V and 6 bases from J, the junction contained 5 bases not matched to a gene. The CDR3 nucleotides are TGCAGTGCTAGCGCGGGAGAGTCCGAGCAGTACTTC. This encodes CSASAGESEQYF.

This clonotype was counted at least ten times. The chain recombines TRBV7-9 with TRBJ1-2; D unresolved. Trimming stripped 2 bases from V and 5 bases from J, with 21 bases between. The V gene's germline CDR1 is SEHNR and CDR2 FQNEAQ (reference sequence). This CDR3 spans 17 amino acids. Here the CDR3 reads CASSLIRRETLKYGYTF. The CDR3, as DNA: TGTGCCAGCAGCTTAATTCGGCGTGAAACCCTTAAGTATGGCTACACCTTC. Full variable domain (rest looked up from reference TRBV7-9 and TRBJ1-2): DTGVSQNPRHKITKRGQNVTFRCDPISEHNRLYWYRQTLGQGPEFLTYFQNEAQLEKSRLLSDRFSAERPKGSFSTLEIQRTEQGDSAMYLCASSLIRRETLKYGYTFGSGTRLTVV.

Ten or more counts support this clonotype. This sequence joins TRBV15 and TRBJ2-5; 8 positions agree with TRBD1. The CDR3 has 15 amino acids. Unmatched junction bases numbered 8, after V lost 4 bases and J lost 4 bases. Per the germline V gene, CDR1 is LNHNV and CDR2 is YYDKDF (reference sequence). The CDR3 coding sequence is TGTGCCACCAGCAAGGACAGCAGGGGGCGAGAGACCCAGTACTTC. This codes for CATSKDSRGRETQYF. The entire variable domain, with the rest obtained from reference TRBV15 and TRBJ2-5, is as follows: DAMVIQNPRYQVTQFGKPVTLSCSQTLNHNVMYWYQQKSSQAPKLLFHYYDKDFNNEADTPDNFQSRRPNTSFCFLDIRSPGLGDTAMYLCATSKDSRGRETQYFGPGTRLLVL.

There are many counts of this clonotype. The V gene is TRBV20-1, the J gene TRBJ2-5, with D maybe TRBD2 (6 bases). Per germline, CDR1 DFQATT and CDR2 SNEGSKA (reference sequence). This CDR3 has 16 residues. Trimming removed 0 bases at V and 7 bases at J, with 21 bases between. The CDR3 DNA follows: TGCAGTGCTAGAGATTCTCGGGGGAGAACCCCGGGGACCCAGTACTTC. It specifies CSARDSRGRTPGTQYF.

The table lists this clonotype with a count of one. The CDR3 reads CASSVTGNSGNTIYF. DNA of the CDR3: TGTGCCAGCAGTGTAACGGGGAACTCTGGAAACACCATATATTTT. This chain links TRBV2 with TRBJ1-3; D call uncertain. Per germline, CDR1 SNHLY and CDR2 FYNNEI. The CDR3 is made up of 15 amino acids. V dropped 4 bases and J dropped 0 bases, with 10 bases sitting between them.

This clonotype came up a few times. This chain connects TRBV6-1 to TRBJ2-2, with 7 bases aligning to TRBD2. Germline CDR1 reads MNHNS; CDR2 reads SASEGT. The CDR3 consists of 14 residues. Losses at the gene ends were 7 bases for V and 8 bases for J; bases not matched to a gene: 10. The CDR3 sequence: CASTVTAGTGELFF. The CDR3 nucleotides read TGTGCCAGCACCGTGACAGCGGGGACGGGGGAGCTGTTTTTT.

This chain links TRBV3-1 with TRBJ1-2; TRBD1 matches at 9 bases. The CDR3 is 14 amino acids. Looked up from germline, CDR1 is LGHDT and CDR2 is YNNKEL (reference sequence). V lost 4 bases and J lost 5; bases outside the gene matches: 5. Here the CDR3 DNA reads TGTGCCAGCAGCCTACAGGGGGCAGGGTATGGCTACACCTTC. Its protein product is CASSLQGAGYGYTF.

This clonotype turned up a few times. Just one base apart from a much larger clone, this may be a read error. The V call is TRBV30, the J call TRBJ2-1, with TRBD1 as a possible D gene (6 bases). Trimming removed 0 bases from V and 1 base from J, with 13 bases in between. The CDR3 is 16 residues long. Germline V CDR1 and CDR2: GTSNPN, SVGIG (reference sequence). CDR3 sequence (DNA): TGTGCCTGGAGTGTACGGACAGTCAGATCCTACAATGAGCAGTTCTTC. Its protein product is CAWSVRTVRSYNEQFF.

As regards this clonotype: The CDR3 ends on some other residue instead of the conserved phenylalanine or tryptophan, so this is likely a read error. The DNA is left out, because the CDR3 cannot be placed on it with certainty; the CDR3 is given as TCRdb lists it. The J gene is TRBJ2-3, the V gene TRBV2; TRBD2 reflects the table's D call only, with no check against the DNA. A total of 15 residues make up the CDR3, ends included. From germline, CDR1 is SNHLY and CDR2 FYNNEI. CDR3 amino acids: CASRDRAVYEQYFGP.

The sample holds many counts of this clonotype. The CDR3, as DNA: TGTGCCAGCAGGCCCGGGAGCCCGAGTGCCTCCGGCTACACCTTC. It specifies CASRPGSPSASGYTF. The chain employs TRBV6-1 and TRBJ1-2, with D unresolved. CDR1 is MNHNS, CDR2 SASEGT, per germline. Between the trimmed V and J ends, which lost 6 bases and 8 bases, there was a span of 22 bases. The CDR3 runs to 15 residues.

This clonotype was counted at least ten times. The V gene is TRBV12-3 or TRBV12-4, the J gene TRBJ1-1; D is unresolved. The CDR3 has 13 amino acids. V was trimmed by 1 base and J by 6 bases, leaving 9 bases between them. The CDR3 DNA reads as TGTGCCAGCAGTTTAGGGGGAGTGCCTGAAGCTTTCTTT. As protein: CASSLGGVPEAFF.

By share, this clonotype counts as medium-sized. V gene TRBV18 combines with J gene TRBJ1-4; D not certain. Germline assignment: CDR1 KGHSH and CDR2 LQKENI. The CDR3 extends over 13 amino acids. V shed 0 bases and J shed 8 bases, with 7 bases lying between them. Here the CDR3 reads CASSPPKKEKLFF. The CDR3 nucleotides read TGTGCCAGCTCACCACCAAAGAAAGAAAAACTGTTTTTT.

By sample share, this clonotype is medium-sized. This chain links TRBV18 with TRBJ2-7, with 8 bases identical to TRBD1. The CDR3 consists of 15 residues. The germline V gene has CDR1 KGHSH and CDR2 LQKENI. Trimming took 3 bases from V and 3 from J; bases not matched to a gene: 7. The CDR3 reads CASSPWTGTVYEQYF. The DNA of the CDR3 is TGTGCCAGCTCACCCTGGACAGGGACCGTCTACGAGCAGTACTTC.

Ten or more counts support this clonotype. V gene TRBV24-1 combines with J gene TRBJ2-2, with 9 nucleotides matching TRBD1. Per germline, CDR1 KGHDR and CDR2 SFDVKD. The trim removed 3 bases at V and 7 bases at J, leaving 5 bases unmatched. The CDR3 has 15 amino acids. CDR3: CATSDGGTGIGELFF. The DNA for the CDR3 is TGTGCCACCAGTGATGGAGGGACAGGGATCGGGGAGCTGTTTTTT.

The genes are TRBV30 and TRBJ1-4; 10 bases are shared with TRBD1. The CDR3 length is 15 residues. Germline trimming cut 3 bases from V and 8 bases from J; bases unmatched to any gene: 9. Germline assignment: CDR1 GTSNPN and CDR2 SVGIG (reference sequence). The CDR3 here is CAWRETGGIGEKLFF. As DNA, the CDR3 is TGTGCCTGGAGGGAGACAGGGGGCATAGGGGAAAAACTGTTTTTT.

The chain joins TRBV7-2 to TRBJ2-7, with D perhaps TRBD1 (5 bases). CDR3 length: 15 amino acids. Between the trimmed V and J ends, which lost 1 base and 5 bases, there was a span of 15 bases. Germline V gene sequence: CDR1 SGHTA, CDR2 FQGNSA. The CDR3 protein is CASSLDRAGIHEQYF. CDR3 in DNA: TGTGCCAGCAGCTTAGATCGCGCAGGGATCCACGAGCAGTACTTC. The whole variable domain, filled in from reference TRBV7-2 and TRBJ2-7, reads GAGVSQSPSNKVTEKGKDVELRCDPISGHTALYWYRQSLGQGLEFLIYFQGNSAPDKSGLPSDRFSAERTGGSVSTLTIQRTQQEDSAVYLCASSLDRAGIHEQYFGPGTRLTVT.

Relative to its sample, this clonotype is medium-sized. The rearrangement links TRBV24-1 to TRBJ2-1; no clear D gene. Trimming removed 4 bases at V and 3 bases at J, with 3 bases between. The CDR3 loop spans 12 amino acids. Germline V lookup: CDR1 KGHDR, CDR2 SFDVKD. The CDR3, as DNA: TGTGCCACCAGTGAACACTACAATGAGCAGTTCTTC. Its protein product is CATSEHYNEQFF.

Comments on this clonotype: Possible read error: a much larger clone is one base away. The chain recombines TRBV3-1 with TRBJ2-1; weak D call: TRBD2 (6 bases). Trimming stripped 0 bases from V and 6 bases from J, with 15 bases between. Germline V lookup: CDR1 LGHDT, CDR2 YNNKEL (reference sequence). The CDR3 consists of 16 residues. The CDR3 loop is CASSQEEGPIFNEQFF. The CDR3 DNA reads TGTGCCAGCAGCCAAGAGGAGGGCCCTATTTTCAATGAGCAGTTCTTC.

This clonotype came up a few times. The V gene is TRBV12-3 or TRBV12-4, the J gene TRBJ1-2; D unclear. The CDR3 extends over 12 amino acids. V lost 7 bases, J lost 4 bases, and 10 bases lay in between. The CDR3, as DNA: TGTGCCAGCACCGGGTTTGGCTATGGCTACACCTTC. Translated: CASTGFGYGYTF.